This T cell receptor (beta chain) was observed in a study of T cell responses to AZD1222 COVID-19 vaccine. Second-dose timings of about 4 or about 12 weeks were pooled. Profiled with immunoSEQ multiplex PCR; TCRdb holds only in-frame clones, not every one. This table has around 100,000 clones, less than 85% appearing once. The CDR3 is 16 amino acids. Germline values: CDR1 MNHEY, CDR2 SMNVEV (reference sequence). Between the trimmed V and J ends, which lost 4 bases and 5 bases, there was a span of 19 bases. The specimen was peripheral blood, collected 28 days after the second AZD1222 dose. This sequence was found in an adult who received the AZD1222 COVID-19 vaccine. The rearrangement joins TRBV27 to TRBJ2-3; D is possibly TRBD1 (5 bases). As DNA, the CDR3 is TGTGCCAGCAGTTATCAGGCAGGGCAACTGCAAGATACGCAGTATTTT. Its translation: CASSYQAGQLQDTQYF.